Below are 10 T cell receptor beta chains sequenced from a single sample in a study of cytomegalovirus exposure and HLA in healthy donors. Profiled with immunoSEQ multiplex PCR; TCRdb holds only in-frame clones, not every one. The sample holds around 150,000 clones, roughly four fifths seen once. The material sequenced was PBMCs. All receptors derive from a man aged 25-45 years in good health and CMV-seropositive.

This sequence joins TRBV7-2 and TRBJ1-1, with D maybe TRBD1 (6 bases). V was shortened by 4 bases and J by 8 bases, with 20 bases between the two germline ends. CDR1 is SGHTA, CDR2 FQGNSA, per germline. CDR3 length equals 15 residues. DNA for the CDR3: TGTGCCAGCAGCTCAAATAGGGGGGGTGGGACCGAAGCTTTCTTT. This sequence encodes CASSSNRGGGTEAFF.

This chain uses TRBV5-6 with TRBJ2-7; 8 nucleotides align to TRBD1. Germline V gene sequence: CDR1 SGHDT, CDR2 YYEEEE. The CDR3 runs 17 residues. V dropped 4 bases and J dropped 2; count of bases not matched to a gene: 14. CDR3 DNA sequence: TGTGCCAGCAGCCCCCCCCCGACAGGGGAGCCCCCCTACGAGCAGTACTTC. Translating gives CASSPPPTGEPPYEQYF.

The chain carries TRBV4-1 and TRBJ2-7; weak D call: TRBD1 (6 bases). Between the trimmed V and J ends, which lost 6 bases and 1 base, there was a span of 13 bases. CDR3 length: 14 amino acids. CDR1 and CDR2 (germline): MGHRA, YSYEKL. The CDR3 bases are TGCGCCAGCAGGTCAGGGGTACTGTCCTACGAGCAGTACTTC. This codes for CASRSGVLSYEQYF.

The J gene is TRBJ2-5, the V gene TRBV9; 9 positions match TRBD1. The germline V gene has CDR1 SGDLS and CDR2 YYNGEE. CDR3 length: 15 amino acids. With V trimmed by 5 bases and J by 2 bases, 7 bases remained unmatched. The CDR3 loop reads CASRSKGTGQETQYF. For the CDR3, the DNA is TGTGCCAGCAGATCAAAGGGGACAGGGCAAGAGACCCAGTACTTC.

The V call is TRBV28, the J call TRBJ1-5, with D possibly matching TRBD1 (5 bases). The CDR3 length is 14 residues. Trimming left V 2 bases short and J 6 bases short, with 11 bases between. The germline gives CDR1 MDHEN, CDR2 SYDVKM. Written as DNA, the CDR3 is TGTGCCAGCAGTTTAGTAGGGGAGGTTCAGCCCCAGCATTTT. Protein: CASSLVGEVQPQHF.

The CDR3 region is CASSTRTSGKNEQFF. CDR3 sequence (DNA): TGTGCCAGCAGCACCCGTACTAGCGGGAAGAATGAGCAGTTCTTC. V and J are TRBV5-4 and TRBJ2-1, with TRBD2 identical over 10 bases. Per germline, CDR1 SGHNT and CDR2 YYREEE (reference sequence). J lost 7 bases, V lost 4 bases, and 8 bases had no gene match. The CDR3 contains 15 residues.

This clone was found once. The chain links TRBV28 to TRBJ2-4; 7 bases line up with TRBD1. V trimming: 6 bases; J trimming: 4 bases; junction bases outside the gene matches: 12. Germline CDR1 reads MDHEN; CDR2 reads SYDVKM. The CDR3 length is 16 residues. The CDR3 DNA is TGTGCCAGCAGCTGGGACAGTGAGGGTTCTAAAAACATTCAGTACTTC. Its translation is CASSWDSEGSKNIQYF.

V and J are TRBV9 and TRBJ2-1, with 10 bases matching TRBD2. CDR1 is SGDLS, CDR2 YYNGEE, per germline. The J segment lost 2 bases and the V segment lost 4 bases, leaving 9 bases of the junction unmatched. The CDR3 loop spans 17 amino acids. The CDR3 DNA is TGTGCCAGCAGCTCCCCACGACTAGCGGGCACCTACAATGAGCAGTTCTTC. It is translated as CASSSPRLAGTYNEQFF.

The CDR3 protein is CASSLTGETQYF. DNA of the CDR3: TGTGCCAGCAGTTTGACGGGGGAGACCCAGTACTTC. This chain joins TRBV6-5 and TRBJ2-5; the D gene is possibly TRBD2 (5 bases). Between the trimmed V and J ends, which lost 4 bases and 5 bases, there was a span of 8 bases. The CDR3 loop spans 12 amino acids. Germline values: CDR1 MNHEY, CDR2 SVGAGI.

Here the CDR3 reads CASSSLAGGNRDTQYF. The DNA of the CDR3 is TGCGCCAGCAGCTCGCTAGCGGGAGGGAACCGAGATACGCAGTATTTT. J is TRBJ2-3 and V is TRBV5-1; 12 positions match TRBD2. The CDR3 length is 16 residues. Germline-derived CDR1 and CDR2 are SGHRS and YFSETQ. The junction had 7 bases not matched to a gene; V was cut back by 3 bases and J by 5 bases.